A selection of T cell receptor beta chains follows, all from one sample in a study of cytomegalovirus exposure and HLA in healthy donors. Sequencing used immunoSEQ multiplex PCR; TCRdb keeps in-frame clones, though not all of them. This repertoire shows some 150,000 clones, about 85% found once; its top ten account for about 2.1%. Sample: PBMCs. The receptor set was obtained from a woman between 18 and 29 years old in good health and CMV-seronegative. Each CDR3 is given with its conserved first and last residue. A D gene is named only where the DNA matches it firmly. Where a row states a size, it is once, few, many or the class of an expanded clone; other rows omit it.

TRBD1,TRBV2,NA,TRBJ2-7,TGTGCCAGCCACAGACAGGGCGGCGGCGAGCAGTACTTC,CASHRQGGGEQYF
NA,TRBV25-1,once,TRBJ1-3,TGTGCCAGCAGTGAATCGTGGGGGGACTCTGGAAACACCATATATTTT,CASSESWGDSGNTIYF
NA,TRBV11-2,NA,TRBJ1-2,TGTGCCAGCAGCTTAGTGGGCAGGGTGAACGATGGCTACACCTTC,CASSLVGRVNDGYTF
TRBD2,TRBV10-3,NA,TRBJ2-3,TGTGCCATCAGTCTTTGGACGGGGGGGAGCACAGATACGCAGTATTTT,CAISLWTGGSTDTQYF
TRBD2,TRBV7-2,NA,TRBJ2-7,TGTGCCAGCAGCTTAACGCGGCTAGCGGGGGGTTACGAGCAGTACTTC,CASSLTRLAGGYEQYF
NA,TRBV4-1,NA,TRBJ1-1,TGCGCCAGCAGCCAACCGACGACAGGAAGGGCTGAAGCTTTCTTT,CASSQPTTGRAEAFF
NA,TRBV10-3,NA,TRBJ2-1,TGTGCCATTTTGTCGGGGGATGAGCAGTTCTTC,CAILSGDEQFF
TRBD2,TRBV28,NA,TRBJ2-1,TGTGCCAGCAGTTCCTTCGGACTAGCGGGGGGGTCCTACAATGAGCAGTTCTTC,CASSSFGLAGGSYNEQFF
TRBD1,TRBV25-1,few,TRBJ1-4,TGTGCCAGCAGTGCCTTGACAGGGGGTCTTGAAAAACTGTTTTTT,CASSALTGGLEKLFF
TRBD2,TRBV30,NA,TRBJ2-3,TGTGCCTGGAGTATGGGCGGGGGGGGAGATACGCAGTATTTT,CAWSMGGGGDTQYF
NA,TRBV19,NA,TRBJ2-7,TGTGCCAGTAGTATTGGACACCCGGGTGTTGAGCAGTACTTC,CASSIGHPGVEQYF
TRBD2,TRBV28,NA,TRBJ2-1,TGTGCCAGCAGCCTACACGGGGCCCCGGGAGGTGAGCAGTTCTTC,CASSLHGAPGGEQFF
NA,TRBV19,NA,TRBJ2-7,TGTGCCAGTAGTATAGGACTGAGTGGCTACGAGCAGTACTTC,CASSIGLSGYEQYF
NA,TRBV6-6,NA,TRBJ1-3,TGTGCCAGCAGTTACGGACAGACTGGAAACACCATATATTTT,CASSYGQTGNTIYF
NA,TRBV27,once,TRBJ2-7,TGTGCCAGCAGTTTGGTTGGAGGGTTCTACGAGCAGTACTTC,CASSLVGGFYEQYF
NA,TRBV28,NA,TRBJ2-5,TGTGCCAGCAGTTTAGCGGGTTTTGAGACCCAGTACTTC,CASSLAGFETQYF
NA,TRBV10-3,once,TRBJ1-2,TGTGCCATCAGTTACAGGCCAGACACCTACTATGGCTACACCTTC,CAISYRPDTYYGYTF
NA,TRBV4-1,NA,TRBJ2-2,TGCGCCAGCAGCCAAGAGAAACTGGGGAAGGGGCCCGGGGAGCTGTTTTTT,CASSQEKLGKGPGELFF
NA,TRBV5-1,NA,TRBJ1-2,TGCGCCAGCAGCTTGGCCCCAGGGGTCTGGGCGGGCGGCTACACCTTC,CASSLAPGVWAGGYTF
NA,TRBV28,NA,TRBJ1-2,TGTGCCATCGAACAGGGCCGCTATGGCTACACCTTC,CAIEQGRYGYTF
TRBD2,TRBV7-2,NA,TRBJ2-3,TGTGCCAGCAGGCTACTAGCGGGAGTAACAGATACGCAGTATTTT,CASRLLAGVTDTQYF
TRBD1,TRBV10-3,NA,TRBJ1-2,TGTGCCATCAGTGACGGGACAGGGGCAGATTTCTATGGCTACACCTTC,CAISDGTGADFYGYTF
TRBD1,TRBV19,NA,TRBJ2-1,TGCGCCAGTAGTATTGGACAGGGGGCGGATGAGCAGTTCTTC,CASSIGQGADEQFF
NA,TRBV4-2,NA,TRBJ2-1,TGTGCCAGCAGCCAGAGCAATGAGCAGTTCTTC,CASSQSNEQFF
TRBD2,TRBV5-1,NA,TRBJ2-2,TGCGCCAGCAGCTTGGCCATGAATAGCGGGGGGCCCGGGGAGCTGTTTTTT,CASSLAMNSGGPGELFF
NA,TRBV6-1,NA,TRBJ2-1,TGTGCCAGCAGTGGAAGCGGCGCGGCCTCCTACAATGAGCAGTTCTTC,CASSGSGAASYNEQFF
TRBD2,TRBV28,NA,TRBJ2-7,TGTGCCAGCAGTTTATGGACTAGCGGGGGGGCTTCGCGCGAGCAGTACTTC,CASSLWTSGGASREQYF
NA,TRBV2,once,TRBJ1-5,TGTGCCAGCTCTCGGGGGGGCGGTCAGCCCCAGCATTTT,CASSRGGGQPQHF
TRBD1,TRBV2,NA,TRBJ1-2,TGTGCCAGCAGTGTTACAGGGGGCGCGGGCTACACCTTC,CASSVTGGAGYTF
TRBD1,TRBV9,NA,TRBJ2-7,TGTGCCAGCAGCGTAGAAGGGGGCGACGAGCAGTACTTC,CASSVEGGDEQYF
TRBD2,TRBV6-4,NA,TRBJ2-3,TGTGCCAGCAGTCAGCGGGGGAGCACAGATACGCAGTATTTT,CASSQRGSTDTQYF
TRBD1,TRBV7-9,NA,TRBJ2-7,TGTGCCAGCAGCTCCTGGGACAGGGGCTACGAGCAGTACTTC,CASSSWDRGYEQYF
NA,TRBV9,NA,TRBJ2-7,TGTGCCAGCAGCGTAGGCGGCGTCTCCTACGAGCAGTACTTC,CASSVGGVSYEQYF
NA,TRBV15,NA,TRBJ2-5,TGTGCCACCAGCAGAGATCTGTGGCAGGGCCAAGAGACCCAGTACTTC,CATSRDLWQGQETQYF